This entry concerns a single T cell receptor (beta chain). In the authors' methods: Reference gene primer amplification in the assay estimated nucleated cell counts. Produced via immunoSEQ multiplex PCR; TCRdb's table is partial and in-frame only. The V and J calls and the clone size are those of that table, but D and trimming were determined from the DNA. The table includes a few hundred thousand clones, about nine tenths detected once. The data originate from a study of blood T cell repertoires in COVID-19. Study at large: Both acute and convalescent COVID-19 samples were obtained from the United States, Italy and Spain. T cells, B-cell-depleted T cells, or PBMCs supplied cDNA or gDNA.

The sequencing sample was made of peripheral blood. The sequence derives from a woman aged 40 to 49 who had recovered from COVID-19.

In DNA form, the CDR3 reads TGTGCCAGCAGCTTGGGACAGGATTCCTATGGCTACACCTTC. Encoded protein: CASSLGQDSYGYTF. The chain has TRBV5-6 and TRBJ1-2, with a weak D call TRBD1 (6 bases). The CDR3 runs to 14 residues. The germline V and J ends were trimmed by 0 bases and 4 bases, with 10 bases remaining between them. Germline CDR1 and CDR2: SGHDT and YYEEEE.